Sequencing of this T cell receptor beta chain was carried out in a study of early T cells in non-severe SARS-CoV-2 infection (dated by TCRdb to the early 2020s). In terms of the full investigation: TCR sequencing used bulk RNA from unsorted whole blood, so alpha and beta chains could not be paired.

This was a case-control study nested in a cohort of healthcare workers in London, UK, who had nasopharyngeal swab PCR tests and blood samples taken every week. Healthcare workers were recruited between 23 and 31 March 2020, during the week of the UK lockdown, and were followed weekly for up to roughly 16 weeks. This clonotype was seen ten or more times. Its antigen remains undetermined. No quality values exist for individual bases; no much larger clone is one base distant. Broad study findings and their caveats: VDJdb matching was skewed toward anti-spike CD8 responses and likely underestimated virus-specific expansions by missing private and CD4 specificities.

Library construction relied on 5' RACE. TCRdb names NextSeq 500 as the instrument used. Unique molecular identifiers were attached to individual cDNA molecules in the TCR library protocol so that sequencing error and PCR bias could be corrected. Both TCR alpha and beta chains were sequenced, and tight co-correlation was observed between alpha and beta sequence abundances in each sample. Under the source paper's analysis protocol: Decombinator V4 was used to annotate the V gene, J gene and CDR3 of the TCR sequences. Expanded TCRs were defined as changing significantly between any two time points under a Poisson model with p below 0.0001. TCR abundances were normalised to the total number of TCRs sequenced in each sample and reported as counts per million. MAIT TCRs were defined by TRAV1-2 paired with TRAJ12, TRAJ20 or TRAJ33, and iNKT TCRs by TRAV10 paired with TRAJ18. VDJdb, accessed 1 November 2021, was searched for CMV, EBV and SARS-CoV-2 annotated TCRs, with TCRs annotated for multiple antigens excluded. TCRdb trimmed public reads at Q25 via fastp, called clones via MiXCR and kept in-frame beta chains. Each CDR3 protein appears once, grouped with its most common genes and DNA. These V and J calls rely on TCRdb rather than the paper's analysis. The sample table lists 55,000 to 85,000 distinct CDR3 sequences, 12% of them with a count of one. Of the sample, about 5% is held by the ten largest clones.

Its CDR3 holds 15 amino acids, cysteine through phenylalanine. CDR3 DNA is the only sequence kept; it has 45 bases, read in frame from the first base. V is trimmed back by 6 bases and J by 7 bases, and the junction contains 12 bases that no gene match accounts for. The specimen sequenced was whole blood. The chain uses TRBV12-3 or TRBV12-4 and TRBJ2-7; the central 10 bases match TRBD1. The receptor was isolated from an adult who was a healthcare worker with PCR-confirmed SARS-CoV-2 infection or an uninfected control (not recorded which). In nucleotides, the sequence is TGTGCCAGCAGAGACGGGACAGGGGTAGAGTGGGAGCAGTACTTC. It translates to CASRDGTGVEWEQYF.